The clone carrying this TCR beta chain was observed a few times. Its antigen is still unknown. This record comes from a study of cytomegalovirus exposure and HLA in healthy donors. Across the whole study: Unique TCRs from HLA-typed donors, 85 million to 100 million of them, were held in an early data release. Study-level findings and limits: A missense DCLRE1C variant was associated with V- and J-gene trimming of TCR beta chains in a later analysis, and an independent cohort replicated the association. Certain indistinguishable V segments, among them TRBV6-2 and TRBV6-3, were excluded.

The CDR3 extends over 17 amino acids. V was clipped by 4 bases and J by 7 bases; unmatched bases: 8. Germline V lookup: CDR1 LNHDA, CDR2 SQIVND (reference sequence). 13 Jbeta primers and 60 Vbeta primers were used for the PCR. Here immunoSEQ multiplex PCR was the method, and the copy in TCRdb shows in-frame clones only, minus some. The table records around 210,000 clones, 65% to 85% of them present only once. This chain uses TRBV19 with TRBJ2-2, with 14 bases aligning to TRBD2. This TCR was sampled from a man in his fifties in good health and CMV-seronegative. The sequenced material came from PBMCs. The CDR3 here is CASSTSGLAGVFGELFF. Written as DNA, the CDR3 is TGTGCCAGTAGTACCTCGGGACTAGCGGGAGTGTTCGGGGAGCTGTTTTTT.